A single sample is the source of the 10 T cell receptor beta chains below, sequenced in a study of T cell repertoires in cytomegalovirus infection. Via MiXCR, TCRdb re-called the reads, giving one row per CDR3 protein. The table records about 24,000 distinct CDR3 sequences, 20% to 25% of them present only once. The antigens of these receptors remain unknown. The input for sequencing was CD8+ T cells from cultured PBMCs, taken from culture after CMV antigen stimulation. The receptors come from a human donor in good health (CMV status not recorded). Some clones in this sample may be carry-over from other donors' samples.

In nucleotides, the CDR3 is TGCGCCAGCAGCTCTCCCGGGACAGGGAAAGAGACCCAGTACTTC. The encoded protein is CASSSPGTGKETQYF. The chain is built from TRBV5-1 and TRBJ2-5; 9 positions agree with TRBD1. The CDR3 totals 15 residues. V dropped 3 bases and J dropped 3; count of bases not matched to a gene: 6. Per germline, CDR1 SGHRS and CDR2 YFSETQ.

This CDR3 is CASSHGTQYSYEQYF. Here the CDR3 DNA reads TGTGCCAGCAGTCACGGGACACAGTACTCCTACGAGCAGTACTTC. The gene calls are TRBV6-1 and TRBJ2-7; TRBD1 might be the D (6 bases). CDR3 length: 15 amino acids. CDR1 MNHNS and CDR2 SASEGT come from the germline V gene. The V end was cut by 5 bases, the J end by 0 bases, with 14 bases between.

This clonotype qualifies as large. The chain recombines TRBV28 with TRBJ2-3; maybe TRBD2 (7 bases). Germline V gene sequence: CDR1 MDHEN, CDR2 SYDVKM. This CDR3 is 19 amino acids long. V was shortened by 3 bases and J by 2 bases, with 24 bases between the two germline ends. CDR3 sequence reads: CASSLEYVGGGSNTDTQYF. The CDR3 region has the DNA TGTGCCAGCAGTTTGGAGTACGTTGGCGGGGGCTCAAACACAGATACGCAGTATTTT.

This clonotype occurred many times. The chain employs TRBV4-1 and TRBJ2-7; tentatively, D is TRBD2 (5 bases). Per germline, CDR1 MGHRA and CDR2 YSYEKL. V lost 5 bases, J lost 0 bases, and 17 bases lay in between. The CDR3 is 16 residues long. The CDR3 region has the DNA TGCGCCAGCAGCTCCCGGAGGAGCTACCGCTCCTACGAGCAGTACTTC. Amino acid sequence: CASSSRRSYRSYEQYF.

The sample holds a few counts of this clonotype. CDR3 nucleotides: TGTGCCAGCGGGCTTGACAGTGAAGAAAAACTGTTTTTT. Translation: CASGLDSEEKLFF. The V gene is TRBV27, the J gene TRBJ1-4, with a weak D call TRBD1 (5 bases). Germline V gene lookup returns CDR1 MNHEY and CDR2 SMNVEV (reference sequence). CDR3 size: 13 residues. Trimming removed 8 bases from V and 8 bases from J, with 15 bases in between.

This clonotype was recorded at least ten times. The CDR3 coding sequence is TGCGCCAGCAGCCAAGTTCCGGGCGGGATCCTCACGAACATTCAGTACTTC. Amino acid sequence: CASSQVPGGILTNIQYF. The genes are TRBV4-1 and TRBJ2-4; tentative D call: TRBD2 (6 bases). V was clipped by 1 base and J by 7 bases, with 20 bases between them. The CDR3 spans 17 residues. CDR1 MGHRA and CDR2 YSYEKL come from the germline V gene.

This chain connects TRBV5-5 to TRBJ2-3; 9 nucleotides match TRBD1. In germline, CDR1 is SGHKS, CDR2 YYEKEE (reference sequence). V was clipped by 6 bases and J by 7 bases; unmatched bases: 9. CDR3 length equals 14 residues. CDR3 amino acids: CASTRRTGDYTQYF. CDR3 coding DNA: TGTGCCAGCACCAGGAGGACAGGGGATTATACGCAGTATTTT.

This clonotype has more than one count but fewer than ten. This CDR3 reads CASSQGNQGARYYGYTF. CDR3 nucleotides: TGTGCCAGCAGCCAAGGAAACCAGGGGGCGCGGTACTATGGCTACACCTTC. The chain carries TRBV14 and TRBJ1-2, with 8 bases identical to TRBD1. Looked up from germline, CDR1 is SGHDN and CDR2 is FVKESK. With 1 base clipped from V and 3 bases from J, the junction kept 10 bases outside the gene matches. This CDR3 is 17 amino acids long.

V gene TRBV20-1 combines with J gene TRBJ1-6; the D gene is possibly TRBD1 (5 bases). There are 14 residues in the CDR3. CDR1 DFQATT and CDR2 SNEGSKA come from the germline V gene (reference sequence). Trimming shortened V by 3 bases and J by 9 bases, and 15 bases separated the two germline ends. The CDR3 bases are TGCAGTGCTAGCACGGGACCCATTGGTTCACCCCTCCACTTT. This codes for CSASTGPIGSPLHF.

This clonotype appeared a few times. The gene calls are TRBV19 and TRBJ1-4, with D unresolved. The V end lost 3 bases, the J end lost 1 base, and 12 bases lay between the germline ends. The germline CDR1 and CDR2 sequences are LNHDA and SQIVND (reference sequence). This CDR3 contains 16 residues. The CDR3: CASSIALAITNEKLFF. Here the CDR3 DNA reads TGTGCCAGTAGTATCGCTTTGGCTATAACTAATGAAAAACTGTTTTTT.